Following are 8 T cell receptor beta chains from one sample sequenced in a study of OX40 agonist ivuxolimab in advanced cancers. Measured with immunoSEQ multiplex PCR; TCRdb has only the in-frame clones, and not every one. The repertoire holds under 90,000 clones, with approximately 89% as singletons. Source: CD4+ or CD8+ T cells sorted from blood, taken in a trial of the OX40 agonist ivuxolimab. The receptors shown here come from an adult with an advanced solid tumor such as melanoma, head and neck, liver or kidney cancer.

J is TRBJ2-5 and V is TRBV27; a possible D gene is TRBD2 (6 bases). Germline V gene sequence: CDR1 MNHEY, CDR2 SMNVEV (reference sequence). Trimming shortened V by 2 bases and J by 4 bases, and 14 bases separated the two germline ends. This CDR3 is 15 amino acids long. The CDR3 coding sequence is TGTGCCAGCAGTTTAGAGGGGAGGTTGGGAGAGACCCAGTACTTC. Translated: CASSLEGRLGETQYF.

The chain links TRBV9 to TRBJ2-1, with D tentatively TRBD1 or TRBD2 (8 bases each). The V and J ends lost 3 bases and 4 bases respectively, with 17 bases between them. The CDR3 contains 16 residues. Germline V lookup: CDR1 SGDLS, CDR2 YYNGEE. The CDR3 sequence: CASSAGGDRWYNEQFF. The CDR3 DNA is TGTGCCAGCAGCGCCGGGGGGGACAGGTGGTACAATGAGCAGTTCTTC.

The V and J genes are TRBV7-9 and TRBJ2-3, with 7 bases matching TRBD1. The CDR3 covers 13 residues. From germline, CDR1 is SEHNR and CDR2 FQNEAQ (reference sequence). Trimming at V came to 6 bases and at J to 5 bases, leaving 5 bases not matched to a gene. CDR3 in amino acids: CASRPGTEDTQYF. The CDR3 nucleotides read TGTGCCAGCAGACCCGGGACAGAAGATACGCAGTATTTT.

The chain combines TRBV27 with TRBJ2-7; D remains unclear. Looked up from germline, CDR1 is MNHEY and CDR2 is SMNVEV (reference sequence). The CDR3 length is 14 residues. Trimming cost V 6 bases and J 2 bases, with 14 bases left between them. In DNA, the CDR3 is TGTGCCAGCAGCCAAACAGTGGCGCCCTACGAGCAGTACTTC. This translates into CASSQTVAPYEQYF.

The chain couples TRBV19 to TRBJ1-6; 10 nucleotides match TRBD1. V shed 10 bases and J 10 bases; nucleotides not matched to a gene: 10. CDR1 is LNHDA, CDR2 SQIVND, per germline (reference sequence). The CDR3 is 14 amino acids. The CDR3 DNA reads as TGTGCCACCAATCAGGACAGGGGGAGATCACCCCTCCACTTT. The encoded protein is CATNQDRGRSPLHF.

This chain joins TRBV9 and TRBJ1-3; D unresolved. The V end was cut by 4 bases, the J end by 4 bases, with 9 bases between. CDR3 length equals 13 residues. Germline CDR1 SGDLS, CDR2 YYNGEE. CDR3: CASSTTGGNTIYF. In DNA form, the CDR3 reads TGTGCCAGCAGCACAACCGGAGGAAACACCATATATTTT.

The genes are TRBV5-4 and TRBJ1-1, with a possible D match to TRBD1 (5 bases). CDR3 length: 15 residues. Germline V CDR1 and CDR2: SGHNT, YYREEE (reference sequence). Trimming shortened V by 4 bases and J by 5 bases, and 18 bases separated the two germline ends. The CDR3 sequence is CASSPSGGRETEAFF. Here the CDR3 DNA reads TGTGCCAGCAGCCCGAGTGGGGGACGGGAAACTGAAGCTTTCTTT.

The CDR3 here is CASSARLGDTQYF. Here the CDR3 DNA reads TGTGCCAGCAGTGCGAGGCTGGGGGATACGCAGTATTTT. J is TRBJ2-3 and V is TRBV6-4; D is undetermined. The CDR3 is 13 amino acids. Germline loops: CDR1 MRHNA, CDR2 SNTAGT. Trimming took off 4 bases at V and 6 bases at J, with 11 bases between the two ends.